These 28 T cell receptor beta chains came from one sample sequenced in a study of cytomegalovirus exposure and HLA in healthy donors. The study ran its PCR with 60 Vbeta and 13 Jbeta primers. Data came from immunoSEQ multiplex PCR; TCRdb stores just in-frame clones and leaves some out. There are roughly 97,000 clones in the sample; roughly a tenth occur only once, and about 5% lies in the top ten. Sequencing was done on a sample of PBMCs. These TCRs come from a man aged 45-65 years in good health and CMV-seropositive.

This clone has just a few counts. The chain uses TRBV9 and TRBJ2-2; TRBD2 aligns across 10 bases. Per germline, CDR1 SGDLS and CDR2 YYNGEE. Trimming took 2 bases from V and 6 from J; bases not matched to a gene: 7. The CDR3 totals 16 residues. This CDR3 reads CASSVSGRAGAGELFF. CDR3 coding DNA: TGTGCCAGCAGCGTCAGCGGGAGGGCCGGTGCCGGGGAGCTGTTTTTT.

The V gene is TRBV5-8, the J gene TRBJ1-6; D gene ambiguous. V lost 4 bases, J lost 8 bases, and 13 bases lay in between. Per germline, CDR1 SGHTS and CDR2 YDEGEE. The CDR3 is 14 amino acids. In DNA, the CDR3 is TGTGCCAGCAGCCTGGGAGCAGGATATTCACCCCTCCACTTT. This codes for CASSLGAGYSPLHF.

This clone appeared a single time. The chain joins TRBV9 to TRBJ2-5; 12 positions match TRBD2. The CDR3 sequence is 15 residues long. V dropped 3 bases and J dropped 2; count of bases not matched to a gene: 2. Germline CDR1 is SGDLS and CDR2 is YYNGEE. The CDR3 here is CASSAGTSGQETQYF. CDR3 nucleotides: TGTGCCAGCAGCGCGGGGACTAGCGGGCAAGAGACCCAGTACTTC.

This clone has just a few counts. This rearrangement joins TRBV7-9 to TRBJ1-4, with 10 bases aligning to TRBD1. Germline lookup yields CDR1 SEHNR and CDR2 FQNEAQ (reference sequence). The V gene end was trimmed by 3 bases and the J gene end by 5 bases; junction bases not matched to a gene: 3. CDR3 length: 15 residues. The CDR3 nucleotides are TGTGCCAGCAGCTTGGGGGGACAGGGGAATGAAAAACTGTTTTTT. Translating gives CASSLGGQGNEKLFF.

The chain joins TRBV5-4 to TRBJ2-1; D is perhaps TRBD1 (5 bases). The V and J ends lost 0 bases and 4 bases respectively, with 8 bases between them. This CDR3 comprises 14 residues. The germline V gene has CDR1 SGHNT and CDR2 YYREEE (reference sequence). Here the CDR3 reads CASSLGQRYNEQFF. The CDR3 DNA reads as TGTGCCAGCAGCTTGGGACAGAGATACAATGAGCAGTTCTTC. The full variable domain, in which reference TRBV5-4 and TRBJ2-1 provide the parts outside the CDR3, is ETGVTQSPTHLIKTRGQQVTLRCSSQSGHNTVSWYQQALGQGPQFIFQYYREEENGRGNFPPRFSGLQFPNYSSELNVNALELDDSALYLCASSLGQRYNEQFFGPGTRLTVL.

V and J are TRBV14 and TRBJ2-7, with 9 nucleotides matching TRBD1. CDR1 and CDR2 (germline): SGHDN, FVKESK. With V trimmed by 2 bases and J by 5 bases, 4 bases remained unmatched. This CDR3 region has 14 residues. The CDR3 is CASSQRDRADEQYF. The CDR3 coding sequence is TGTGCCAGCAGCCAAAGGGACAGGGCGGACGAGCAGTACTTC.

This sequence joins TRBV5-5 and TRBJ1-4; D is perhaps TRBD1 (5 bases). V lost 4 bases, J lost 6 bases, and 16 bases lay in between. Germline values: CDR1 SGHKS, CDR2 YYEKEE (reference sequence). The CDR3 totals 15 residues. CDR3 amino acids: CASSTWTEGDEKLFF. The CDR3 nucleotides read TGTGCCAGCAGCACCTGGACCGAAGGGGATGAAAAACTGTTTTTT. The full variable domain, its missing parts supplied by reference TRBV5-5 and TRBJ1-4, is DAGVTQSPTHLIKTRGQQVTLRCSPISGHKSVSWYQQVLGQGPQFIFQYYEKEERGRGNFPDRFSARQFPNYSSELNVNALLLGDSALYLCASSTWTEGDEKLFFGSGTQLSVL.

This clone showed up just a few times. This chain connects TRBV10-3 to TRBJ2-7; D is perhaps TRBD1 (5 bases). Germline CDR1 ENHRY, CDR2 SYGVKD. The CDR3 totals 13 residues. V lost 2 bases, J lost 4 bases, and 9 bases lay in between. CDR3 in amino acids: CAISEGQIYEQYF. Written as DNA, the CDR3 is TGTGCCATCAGTGAGGGACAAATTTACGAGCAGTACTTC.

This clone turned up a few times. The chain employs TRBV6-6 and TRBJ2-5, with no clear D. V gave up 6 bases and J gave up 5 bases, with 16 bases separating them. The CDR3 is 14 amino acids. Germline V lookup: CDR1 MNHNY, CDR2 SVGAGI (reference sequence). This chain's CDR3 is CASRPSREVETQYF. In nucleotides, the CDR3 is TGTGCCAGCAGGCCCTCTAGAGAGGTCGAGACCCAGTACTTC.

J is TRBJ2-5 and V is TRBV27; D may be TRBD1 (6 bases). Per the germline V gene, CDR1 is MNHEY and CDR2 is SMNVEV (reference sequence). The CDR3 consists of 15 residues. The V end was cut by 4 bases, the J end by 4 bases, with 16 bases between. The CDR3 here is CASSSWTVVGETQYF. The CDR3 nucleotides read TGTGCCAGCAGTTCCTGGACAGTAGTTGGAGAGACCCAGTACTTC.

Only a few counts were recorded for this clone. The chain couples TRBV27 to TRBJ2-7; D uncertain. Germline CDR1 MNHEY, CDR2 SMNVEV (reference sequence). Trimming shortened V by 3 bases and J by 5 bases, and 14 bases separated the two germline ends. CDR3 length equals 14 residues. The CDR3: CASSFTGLLNEQYF. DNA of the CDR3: TGTGCCAGCAGTTTCACGGGTCTTCTTAACGAGCAGTACTTC.

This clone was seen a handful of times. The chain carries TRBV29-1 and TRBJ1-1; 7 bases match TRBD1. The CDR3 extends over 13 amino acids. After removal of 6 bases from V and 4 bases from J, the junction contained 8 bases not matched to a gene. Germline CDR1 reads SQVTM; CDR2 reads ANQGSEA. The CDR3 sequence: CSVLQGSITEAFF. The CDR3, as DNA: TGCAGCGTGTTACAGGGGTCGATCACTGAAGCTTTCTTT.

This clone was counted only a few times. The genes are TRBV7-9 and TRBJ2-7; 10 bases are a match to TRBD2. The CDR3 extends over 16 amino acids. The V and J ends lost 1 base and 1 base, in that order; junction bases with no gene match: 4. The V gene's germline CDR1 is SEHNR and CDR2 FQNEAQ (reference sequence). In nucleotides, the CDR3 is TGTGCCAGCAGCTTAGGGGCTAGCGGGAGATCCTACGAGCAGTACTTC. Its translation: CASSLGASGRSYEQYF.

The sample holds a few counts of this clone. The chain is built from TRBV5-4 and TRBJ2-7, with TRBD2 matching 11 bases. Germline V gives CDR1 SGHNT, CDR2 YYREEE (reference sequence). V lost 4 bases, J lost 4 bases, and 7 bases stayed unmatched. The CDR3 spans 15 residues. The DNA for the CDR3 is TGTGCCAGCAGCCAAGGACTAGCGGGCAGGTACGAGCAGTACTTC. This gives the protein CASSQGLAGRYEQYF.

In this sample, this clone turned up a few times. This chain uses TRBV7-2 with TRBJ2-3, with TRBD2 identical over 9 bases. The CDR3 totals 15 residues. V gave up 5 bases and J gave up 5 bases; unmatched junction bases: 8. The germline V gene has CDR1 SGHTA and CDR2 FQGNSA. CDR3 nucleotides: TGTGCCAGCAGCCTCAGGGGTAGCGGGAGAGATACGCAGTATTTT. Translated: CASSLRGSGRDTQYF.

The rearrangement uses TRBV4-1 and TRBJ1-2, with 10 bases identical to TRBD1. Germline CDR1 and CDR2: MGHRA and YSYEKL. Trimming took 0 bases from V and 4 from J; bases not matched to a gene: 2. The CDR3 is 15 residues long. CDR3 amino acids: CASSQERTGGYGYTF. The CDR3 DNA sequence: TGCGCCAGCAGCCAAGAACGGACAGGGGGCTATGGCTACACCTTC.

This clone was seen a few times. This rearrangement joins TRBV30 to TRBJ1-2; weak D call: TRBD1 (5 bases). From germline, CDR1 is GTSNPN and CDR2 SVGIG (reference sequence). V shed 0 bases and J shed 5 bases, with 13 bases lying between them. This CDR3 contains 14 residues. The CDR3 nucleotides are TGTGCCTGGAGTGTACCGCAGGGATATTATGGCTACACCTTC. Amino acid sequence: CAWSVPQGYYGYTF. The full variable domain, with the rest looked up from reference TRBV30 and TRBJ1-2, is SQTIHQWPATLVQPVGSPLSLECTVEGTSNPNLYWYRQAAGRGLQLLFYSVGIGQISSEVPQNLSASRPQDRQFILSSKKLLLSDSGFYLCAWSVPQGYYGYTFGSGTRLTVV.

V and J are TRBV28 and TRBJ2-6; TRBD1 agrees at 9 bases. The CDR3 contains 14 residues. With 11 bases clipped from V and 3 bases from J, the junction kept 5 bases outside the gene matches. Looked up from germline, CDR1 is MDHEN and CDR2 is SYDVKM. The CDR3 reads CASTGGGGANVLTF. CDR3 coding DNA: TGTGCCTCCACAGGGGGCGGTGGGGCCAACGTCCTGACTTTC.

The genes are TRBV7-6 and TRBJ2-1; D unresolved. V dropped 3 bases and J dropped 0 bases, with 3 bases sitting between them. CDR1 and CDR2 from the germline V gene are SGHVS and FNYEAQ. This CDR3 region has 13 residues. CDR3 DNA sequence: TGTGCCAGCAGCTTTAGCTCCTACAATGAGCAGTTCTTC. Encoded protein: CASSFSSYNEQFF. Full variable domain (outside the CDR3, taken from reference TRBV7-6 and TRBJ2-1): GAGVSQSPRYKVTKRGQDVALRCDPISGHVSLYWYRQALGQGPEFLTYFNYEAQQDKSGLPNDRFSAERPEGSISTLTIQRTEQRDSAMYRCASSFSSYNEQFFGPGTRLTVL.

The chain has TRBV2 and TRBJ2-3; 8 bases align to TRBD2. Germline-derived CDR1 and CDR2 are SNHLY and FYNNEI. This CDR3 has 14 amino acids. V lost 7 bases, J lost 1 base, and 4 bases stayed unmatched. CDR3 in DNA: TGTGCCAGCATGTTGCGGGAGGGCACAGATACGCAGTATTTT. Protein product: CASMLREGTDTQYF.

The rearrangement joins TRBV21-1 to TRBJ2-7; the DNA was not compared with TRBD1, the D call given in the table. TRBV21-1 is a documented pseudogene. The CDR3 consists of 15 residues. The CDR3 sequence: CASSKKSTGAYEQYF. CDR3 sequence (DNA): TGTGCCAGCAGCAAAAAATCGACAGGAGCCTACGAGCAGTACTTC.

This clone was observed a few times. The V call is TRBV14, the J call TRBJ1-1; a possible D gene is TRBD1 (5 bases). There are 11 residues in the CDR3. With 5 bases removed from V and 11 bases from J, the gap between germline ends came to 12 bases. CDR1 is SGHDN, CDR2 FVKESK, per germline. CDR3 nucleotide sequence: TGTGCCAGCAGCGCGGCGGGGGTGGCTTTCTTT. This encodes CASSAAGVAFF.

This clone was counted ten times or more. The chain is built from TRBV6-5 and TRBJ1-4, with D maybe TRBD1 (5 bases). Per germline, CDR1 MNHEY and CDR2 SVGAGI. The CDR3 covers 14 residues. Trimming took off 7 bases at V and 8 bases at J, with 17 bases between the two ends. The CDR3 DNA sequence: TGTGCCAGCACTCCGAGAGGAGGGGACGAAAAACTGTTTTTT. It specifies CASTPRGGDEKLFF.

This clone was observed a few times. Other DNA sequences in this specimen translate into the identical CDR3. In DNA, the CDR3 is TGTGCCAGCAGCTTAAGCGGCCCCTACGAGCAGTACTTC. It specifies CASSLSGPYEQYF. This chain joins TRBV7-8 and TRBJ2-7, with D perhaps matching TRBD2 (5 bases). The ends were cut back, 2 bases at V and 2 bases at J, with 7 bases in the middle. Germline CDR1 is SGHVS and CDR2 is FQNEAQ. The CDR3 is 13 amino acids.

The CDR3 coding sequence is TGCGCCAGCAGCTTCAGGGGGCAGACCCAGTACTTC. Amino acids: CASSFRGQTQYF. The chain is built from TRBV5-1 and TRBJ2-5; 8 bases match TRBD1. V shed 2 bases, J shed 6 bases, and the junction held 0 bases outside the gene matches. This CDR3 contains 12 residues. Germline values: CDR1 SGHRS, CDR2 YFSETQ.

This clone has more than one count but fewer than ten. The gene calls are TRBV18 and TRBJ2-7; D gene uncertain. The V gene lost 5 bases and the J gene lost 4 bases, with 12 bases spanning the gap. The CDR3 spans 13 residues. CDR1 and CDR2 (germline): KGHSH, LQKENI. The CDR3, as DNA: TGTGCCAGCTCAGTAAACGACGGGTACGAGCAGTACTTC. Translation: CASSVNDGYEQYF.

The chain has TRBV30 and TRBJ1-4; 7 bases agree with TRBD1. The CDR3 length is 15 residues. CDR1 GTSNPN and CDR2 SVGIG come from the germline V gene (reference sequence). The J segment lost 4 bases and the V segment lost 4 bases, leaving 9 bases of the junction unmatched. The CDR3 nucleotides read TGTGCCTGGACCGCAGACAGGGCTGGTAATGAAAAACTGTTTTTT. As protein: CAWTADRAGNEKLFF.

CDR3 amino acids: CASRISGSFTEQFF. The CDR3 region has the DNA TGTGCCAGCAGGATTAGCGGGAGCTTCACTGAGCAGTTCTTC. This sequence joins TRBV28 and TRBJ2-1, with 9 nucleotides matching TRBD2. The CDR3 is 14 amino acids. V lost 6 bases, J lost 9 bases, and 9 bases stayed unmatched. Germline V gene lookup returns CDR1 MDHEN and CDR2 SYDVKM.